This TCR beta chain was found in a study of blood T cell repertoires in COVID-19. Study-level information: Material from acute and convalescent COVID-19 was sourced from the United States, Italy and Spain. PBMCs, B-cell-depleted T cells, or T cells provided the cDNA or gDNA that made up the material.

Looked up from germline, CDR1 is GTSNPN and CDR2 is SVGIG (reference sequence). The CDR3 has 14 residues. Trimming shortened V by 5 bases and J by 2 bases, and 16 bases separated the two germline ends. Original handling: Nucleated cell number was recorded as an estimate derived from reference gene primer amplification. Profiling relied on immunoSEQ multiplex PCR, and the TCRdb table lists in-frame clones only, not all of them. V and J calls and clone size come straight from that table; D and trimming were deduced from the DNA. The sample carries 110,000 or so clones, more than 75% recorded once. This sequence joins TRBV30 and TRBJ2-7; a weak D match, TRBD2 (6 bases). Sequencing used peripheral blood. This clonotype was obtained from a woman in her 40s with acute or convalescent COVID-19. CDR3 sequence reads: CAWGTGVVPYEQYF. DNA of the CDR3: TGTGCCTGGGGTACGGGGGTCGTCCCCTACGAGCAGTACTTC.